This T cell receptor beta chain derives from a study of shared clonotypes between healthy human individuals. The trim removed 3 bases at V and 0 bases at J, leaving 7 bases unmatched. CDR3 length: 16 residues. CDR1 is LNHDA and CDR2 is SQIVND in the germline V gene (reference sequence). Profiled with immunoSEQ multiplex PCR; TCRdb holds only in-frame clones, not every one. The sample yields about half a million clones, 60% to 85% seen once. The chain couples TRBV19 to TRBJ1-1; 7 bases agree with TRBD1. The material sequenced was PBMCs. The TCR comes from a woman aged 40 to 50 in good health. Some clones in this sample may be carry-over from other donors' samples. The CDR3, as DNA: TGTGCCAGTAGTATGGGGCAGGGGGGTTTGAACACTGAAGCTTTCTTT. This encodes CASSMGQGGLNTEAFF.